These 31 T cell receptor beta chains were all obtained from the same sample, sequenced in a study of shared clonotypes between healthy human individuals. Measured with immunoSEQ multiplex PCR; TCRdb has only the in-frame clones, and not every one. The sample has some 2.4 million clones; 80% to 95% are singletons. The sample was naive CD4+ T cells from PBMCs. Sample subset: CD45RA+ positively selected. The receptors were sampled from a man younger than 35 in good health. Some clones in this sample may be carry-over from other donors' samples.

This sequence joins TRBV29-1 and TRBJ2-1; D perhaps matches TRBD1 (6 bases). Germline values: CDR1 SQVTM, CDR2 ANQGSEA. With 6 bases removed from V and 4 bases from J, the gap between germline ends came to 13 bases. The CDR3 sequence is 13 residues long. For the CDR3, the DNA is TGCAGCGTCGGACAGAATACATACAATGAGCAGTTCTTC. Protein sequence: CSVGQNTYNEQFF.

The CDR3 sequence: CSVGRGDSNQPQHF. The CDR3 DNA follows: TGCAGCGTGGGCCGTGGGGATAGCAATCAGCCCCAGCATTTT. The chain recombines TRBV29-1 with TRBJ1-5, with D unclear. Looked up from germline, CDR1 is SQVTM and CDR2 is ANQGSEA. Trimming took 6 bases from V and 0 from J, leaving 12 bases between them. The CDR3 covers 14 residues.

The chain has TRBV28 and TRBJ1-1, with 7 bases identical to TRBD1. CDR3 length: 14 amino acids. The junction had 8 bases not matched to a gene; V was cut back by 5 bases and J by 5 bases. CDR1 and CDR2 from the germline V gene are MDHEN and SYDVKM. The CDR3 loop is CASSEQGVWTEAFF. The CDR3 region has the DNA TGTGCCAGCAGTGAGCAGGGGGTTTGGACTGAAGCTTTCTTT. Variable domain in full (rest from reference TRBV28 and TRBJ1-1): DVKVTQSSRYLVKRTGEKVFLECVQDMDHENMFWYRQDPGLGLRLIYFSYDVKMKEKGDIPEGYSVSREKKERFSLILESASTNQTSMYLCASSEQGVWTEAFFGQGTRLTVV.

The CDR3 sequence: CASRSGGAKNIQYF. The CDR3 DNA follows: TGTGCCAGCAGGTCAGGGGGAGCCAAAAACATTCAGTACTTC. The chain carries TRBV28 and TRBJ2-4; TRBD1 matches at 7 bases. CDR3 length equals 14 residues. Unmatched junction bases numbered 2, after V lost 6 bases and J lost 0 bases. Per germline, CDR1 MDHEN and CDR2 SYDVKM.

This chain joins TRBV7-6 and TRBJ2-3, with a tentative D call TRBD1 (5 bases). Trimming removed 2 bases at V and 0 bases at J, with 12 bases between. The CDR3 extends over 16 amino acids. Per the germline V gene, CDR1 is SGHVS and CDR2 is FNYEAQ. The CDR3 sequence: CASSLNGASSTDTQYF. CDR3 bases: TGTGCCAGCAGCTTAAATGGGGCGAGTAGCACAGATACGCAGTATTTT.

This chain uses TRBV6-5 with TRBJ1-1, with D tentatively TRBD1 (6 bases). The CDR3 sequence is 16 residues long. The V gene's germline CDR1 is MNHEY and CDR2 SVGAGI. The germline V and J ends were trimmed by 6 bases and 5 bases, with 22 bases remaining between them. The CDR3, as DNA: TGTGCCAGCAGATACCCCGCCGGGGGCTTGAGGACTGAAGCTTTCTTT. Amino acids: CASRYPAGGLRTEAFF.

This sequence joins TRBV4-1 and TRBJ2-7; D gene uncertain. Germline assignment: CDR1 MGHRA and CDR2 YSYEKL. V lost 5 bases and J lost 0, with 14 bases in between. The CDR3 sequence is 15 residues long. CDR3 coding DNA: TGCGCCAGCAGCAAGGCCACAGAGAGCTCCTACGAGCAGTACTTC. Encoded protein: CASSKATESSYEQYF.

The rearrangement joins TRBV18 to TRBJ2-7, with D maybe TRBD2 (7 bases). The V end lost 0 bases, the J end lost 4 bases, and 13 bases lay between the germline ends. This CDR3 is 15 amino acids long. Germline CDR1 and CDR2: KGHSH and LQKENI. CDR3 residues: CASSPPRGGLYEQYF. CDR3 coding DNA: TGTGCCAGCTCACCACCGAGGGGGGGGCTGTACGAGCAGTACTTC.

The chain joins TRBV7-3 to TRBJ2-3; 7 bases map to TRBD2. V lost 5 bases to trimming and J lost 4 bases; unmatched junction nucleotides: 9. The CDR3 loop spans 15 amino acids. Per the germline V gene, CDR1 is SGHTA and CDR2 is FQGTGA. CDR3 bases: TGTGCCAGCAGCGCAGGCGCGGGAGATGCAGATACGCAGTATTTT. This sequence encodes CASSAGAGDADTQYF.

The chain combines TRBV28 with TRBJ1-2, with 7 bases identical to TRBD1. CDR1 MDHEN and CDR2 SYDVKM come from the germline V gene. V was pared by 5 bases and J by 4 bases, with 10 bases of the junction left unmatched. This CDR3 is built from 15 residues. The CDR3 DNA sequence: TGTGCCAGCAGTCCCCTGACAGGGACCACCTATGGCTACACCTTC. It specifies CASSPLTGTTYGYTF.

This clone occurred once. The chain has TRBV7-2 and TRBJ2-4, with 9 positions matching TRBD1. This CDR3 is built from 16 residues. The V segment lost 1 base and the J segment 6 bases; nucleotides outside the gene matches: 7. CDR1 and CDR2 from the germline V gene are SGHTA and FQGNSA. The CDR3 DNA reads as TGTGCCAGCAGCTTAGACCCATACAGGGGGCGAAACATTCAGTACTTC. This sequence encodes CASSLDPYRGRNIQYF.

This chain connects TRBV29-1 to TRBJ2-6, with 8 bases that match TRBD2. After removal of 1 base from V and 2 bases from J, the junction contained 4 bases not matched to a gene. From germline, CDR1 is SQVTM and CDR2 ANQGSEA. The CDR3 extends over 16 amino acids. CDR3 residues: CSVEVRGAAGANVLTF. In DNA, the CDR3 is TGCAGCGTTGAAGTGCGGGGGGCGGCTGGGGCCAACGTCCTGACTTTC.

V usage is TRBV2 and J usage is TRBJ2-7; 10 bases line up with TRBD2. The CDR3 is 17 amino acids. With 10 bases clipped from V and 3 bases from J, the junction kept 18 bases outside the gene matches. Germline V gene data show CDR1 as SNHLY and CDR2 as FYNNEI. This chain's CDR3 is CATWEGLARRGDYEQYF. In DNA form, the CDR3 reads TGTGCCACCTGGGAGGGACTAGCGCGGAGAGGTGACTACGAGCAGTACTTC. The full variable domain, with the rest looked up from reference TRBV2 and TRBJ2-7, is EPEVTQTPSHQVTQMGQEVILRCVPISNHLYFYWYRQILGQKVEFLVSFYNNEISEKSEIFDDQFSVERPDGSNFTLKIRSTKLEDSAMYFCATWEGLARRGDYEQYFGPGTRLTVT.

The chain employs TRBV7-9 and TRBJ1-4; D ambiguous. There are 15 residues in the CDR3. The V end lost 6 bases, the J end lost 0 bases, and 11 bases lay between the germline ends. From germline, CDR1 is SEHNR and CDR2 FQNEAQ (reference sequence). Here the CDR3 DNA reads TGTGCCAGCAGTATACAGACTGCAACTAATGAAAAACTGTTTTTT. As protein: CASSIQTATNEKLFF.

The chain joins TRBV15 to TRBJ2-1; 10 nucleotides agree with TRBD2. V lost 2 bases and J lost 3; bases outside the gene matches: 4. Germline V gene sequence: CDR1 LNHNV, CDR2 YYDKDF (reference sequence). The CDR3 totals 16 residues. CDR3 sequence reads: CATSRSRLAGYNEQFF. The DNA of the CDR3 is TGTGCCACCAGCAGATCCCGACTAGCGGGCTACAATGAGCAGTTCTTC.

The sample holds one count of this clone. The J gene is TRBJ2-5, the V gene TRBV5-6, with 7 bases aligning to TRBD1. Germline loops: CDR1 SGHDT, CDR2 YYEEEE. V was pared by 3 bases and J by 8 bases, with 4 bases of the junction left unmatched. CDR3 length equals 12 residues. This CDR3 reads CASSWDRDTQYF. Written as DNA, the CDR3 is TGTGCCAGCAGCTGGGACAGAGACACCCAGTACTTC.

The V and J genes are TRBV28 and TRBJ2-5, with D possibly called TRBD1 or TRBD2 (5 bases each). In germline, CDR1 is MDHEN, CDR2 SYDVKM. V was clipped by 10 bases and J by 2 bases, with 17 bases between them. CDR3 size: 14 residues. The chain's CDR3 is CATGLWGNQETQYF. The CDR3 bases are TGTGCCACTGGGCTTTGGGGGAATCAAGAGACCCAGTACTTC.

Details on this clone: In the same sample, other DNA sequences code for this CDR3. J is TRBJ2-7 and V is TRBV18; D is undetermined. From germline, CDR1 is KGHSH and CDR2 LQKENI. The CDR3 has 12 amino acids. Trimming left V 6 bases short and J 3 bases short, with 9 bases between. CDR3 coding DNA: TGTGCCAGCTCGCCCTTAAACTACGAGCAGTACTTC. Protein product: CASSPLNYEQYF. Full variable domain (outside the CDR3, taken from reference TRBV18 and TRBJ2-7): NAGVMQNPRHLVRRRGQEARLRCSPMKGHSHVYWYRQLPEEGLKFMVYLQKENIIDESGMPKERFSAEFPKEGPSILRIQQVVRGDSAAYFCASSPLNYEQYFGPGTRLTVT.

The rearrangement uses TRBV27 and TRBJ2-5; D is perhaps TRBD1 (5 bases). Trimming removed 6 bases from V and 4 bases from J, with 12 bases in between. The germline CDR1 and CDR2 sequences are MNHEY and SMNVEV (reference sequence). CDR3 length: 13 amino acids. The CDR3 DNA sequence: TGTGCCAGCAGCCCAGGGTATATAGAGACCCAGTACTTC. Residues: CASSPGYIETQYF.

The chain links TRBV7-2 to TRBJ1-4, with 9 bases matching TRBD1. V gave up 6 bases and J gave up 6 bases; unmatched junction bases: 11. The CDR3 consists of 16 residues. The germline V gene has CDR1 SGHTA and CDR2 FQGNSA. The CDR3 DNA reads as TGTGCCAGCAGTCCCGGGACAGGGAGAAAGGATGAAAAACTGTTTTTT. Protein: CASSPGTGRKDEKLFF.

This chain links TRBV6-5 with TRBJ1-5; no clear D. This CDR3 comprises 13 residues. Germline CDR1 MNHEY, CDR2 SVGAGI. V was shortened by 2 bases and J by 4 bases, with 6 bases between the two germline ends. The CDR3: CASSYQLNQPQHF. The CDR3 DNA reads TGTGCCAGCAGTTACCAGCTGAATCAGCCCCAGCATTTT.

The rearrangement uses TRBV5-6 and TRBJ1-2, with D perhaps TRBD1 (5 bases). The V end was cut by 2 bases, the J end by 4 bases, with 12 bases between. The length of the CDR3 is 14 residues. Germline V gene lookup returns CDR1 SGHDT and CDR2 YYEEEE. The CDR3 DNA reads TGTGCCAGCAGCTTTGGGCAGGGCTTCTATGGCTACACCTTC. Amino acid sequence: CASSFGQGFYGYTF.

V is TRBV18 and J is TRBJ2-2, with TRBD1 identical over 7 bases. Germline CDR1 reads KGHSH; CDR2 reads LQKENI. Trimming took 1 base from V and 4 from J; bases not matched to a gene: 6. The CDR3 is 16 residues long. CDR3 in DNA: TGTGCCAGCTCACCACTCCAGGGACAGATCACCGGGGAGCTGTTTTTT. The encoded protein is CASSPLQGQITGELFF. The full variable domain, rest sourced from reference TRBV18 and TRBJ2-2, is NAGVMQNPRHLVRRRGQEARLRCSPMKGHSHVYWYRQLPEEGLKFMVYLQKENIIDESGMPKERFSAEFPKEGPSILRIQQVVRGDSAAYFCASSPLQGQITGELFFGEGSRLTVL.

This clone was detected a few times. Other nucleotide sequences from this sample produce the same CDR3. The V call is TRBV6-5, the J call TRBJ1-2; TRBD1 is a possible D gene (6 bases). The length of the CDR3 is 15 residues. Trimming left V 0 bases short and J 1 base short, with 9 bases between. Germline loops: CDR1 MNHEY, CDR2 SVGAGI. CDR3 nucleotide sequence: TGTGCCAGCAGTTACTCAGGCAGGGGTAACTATGGCTACACCTTC. As protein: CASSYSGRGNYGYTF.

This clone was observed a single time. This sequence joins TRBV11-2 and TRBJ1-1, with D possibly TRBD1 on 5 matching bases. The germline gives CDR1 SGHAT, CDR2 FQNNGV. V was shortened by 1 base and J by 10 bases, with 16 bases between the two germline ends. The length of the CDR3 is 14 residues. CDR3 nucleotide sequence: TGTGCCAGCAGCTTAGCACCCGACAGTAAACGAGCTTTCTTT. It specifies CASSLAPDSKRAFF.

V usage is TRBV11-2 and J usage is TRBJ1-5, with 9 bases that match TRBD1. The length of the CDR3 is 18 residues. CDR1 is SGHAT and CDR2 is FQNNGV in the germline V gene. The J segment lost 6 bases and the V segment lost 2 bases, leaving 14 bases of the junction unmatched. CDR3 in amino acids: CASSLLGQGKERGQPQHF. DNA of the CDR3: TGTGCCAGCAGCTTATTGGGACAGGGAAAGGAAAGGGGTCAGCCCCAGCATTTT. The entire variable domain, with the rest obtained from reference TRBV11-2 and TRBJ1-5, is as follows: EAGVAQSPRYKIIEKRQSVAFWCNPISGHATLYWYQQILGQGPKLLIQFQNNGVVDDSQLPKDRFSAERLKGVDSTLKIQPAKLEDSAVYLCASSLLGQGKERGQPQHFGDGTRLSIL.

The chain employs TRBV28 and TRBJ2-5; D could derive from TRBD1 or TRBD2 (5 bases each). Germline values: CDR1 MDHEN, CDR2 SYDVKM. V shed 8 bases and J shed 5 bases, with 18 bases lying between them. The CDR3 runs to 14 residues. CDR3 bases: TGTGCCAGCGGAGGCCAGGGAATAAGGGAGACCCAGTACTTC. This translates into CASGGQGIRETQYF.

J is TRBJ1-1 and V is TRBV4-2; maybe TRBD1 (5 bases). Germline V gene data show CDR1 as LGHNA and CDR2 as YNFKEQ. The CDR3 has 14 amino acids. The V and J ends lost 0 bases and 5 bases respectively, with 10 bases between them. DNA for the CDR3: TGTGCCAGCAGCCAAGAGGCAGGGTGGACTGAAGCTTTCTTT. Encoded protein: CASSQEAGWTEAFF.

The chain combines TRBV28 with TRBJ2-7; TRBD2 matches at 12 bases. The CDR3 runs to 21 residues. The germline V gene has CDR1 MDHEN and CDR2 SYDVKM. Losses at the gene ends were 5 bases for V and 2 bases for J; bases not matched to a gene: 22. CDR3 in DNA: TGTGCCAGCAGTCCTTTATATTTTTTGGCTAGCGGGAGGGCCAGACCCTACGAGCAGTACTTC. This codes for CASSPLYFLASGRARPYEQYF.

The V call is TRBV5-1, the J call TRBJ2-5, with 7 bases identical to TRBD2. The CDR3 totals 15 residues. Per germline, CDR1 SGHRS and CDR2 YFSETQ. Trimming at V came to 4 bases and at J to 4 bases, leaving 10 bases not matched to a gene. The CDR3 DNA reads TGCGCCAGCAGCGTTCCCGGGACTACAGGAGAGACCCAGTACTTC. This codes for CASSVPGTTGETQYF. The full variable domain, its missing parts supplied by reference TRBV5-1 and TRBJ2-5, is KAGVTQTPRYLIKTRGQQVTLSCSPISGHRSVSWYQQTPGQGLQFLFEYFSETQRNKGNFPGRFSGRQFSNSRSEMNVSTLELGDSALYLCASSVPGTTGETQYFGPGTRLLVL.

This clone was found once. The chain links TRBV7-9 to TRBJ2-7; possibly TRBD1 for D (5 bases). This CDR3 has 13 amino acids. Between the trimmed V and J ends, which lost 2 bases and 8 bases, there was a span of 13 bases. Germline loops: CDR1 SEHNR, CDR2 FQNEAQ (reference sequence). The CDR3: CASSLLTDSQQYF. The DNA of the CDR3 is TGTGCCAGCAGCTTACTCACAGACAGCCAGCAGTACTTC.